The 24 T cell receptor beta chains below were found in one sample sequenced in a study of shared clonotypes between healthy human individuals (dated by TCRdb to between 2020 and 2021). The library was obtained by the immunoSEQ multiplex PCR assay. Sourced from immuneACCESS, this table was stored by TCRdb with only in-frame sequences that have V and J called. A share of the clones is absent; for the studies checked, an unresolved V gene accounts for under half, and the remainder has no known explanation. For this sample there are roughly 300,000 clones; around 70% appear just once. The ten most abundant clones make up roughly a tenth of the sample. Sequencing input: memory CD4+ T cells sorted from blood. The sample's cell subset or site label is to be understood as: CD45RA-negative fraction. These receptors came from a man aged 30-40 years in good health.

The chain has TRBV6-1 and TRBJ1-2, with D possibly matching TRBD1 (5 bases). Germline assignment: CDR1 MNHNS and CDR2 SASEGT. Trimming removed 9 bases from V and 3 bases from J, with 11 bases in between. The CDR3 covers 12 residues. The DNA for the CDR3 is TGTGCCAGTCAGGGTTCGTACTATGGCTACACCTTC. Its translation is CASQGSYYGYTF.

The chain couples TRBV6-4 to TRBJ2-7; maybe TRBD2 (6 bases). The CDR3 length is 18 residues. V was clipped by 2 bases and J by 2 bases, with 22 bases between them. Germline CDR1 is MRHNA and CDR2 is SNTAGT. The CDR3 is CASSDASSGARPPYEQYF. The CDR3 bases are TGTGCCAGCAGTGACGCGAGTAGCGGAGCCAGGCCCCCCTACGAGCAGTACTTC.

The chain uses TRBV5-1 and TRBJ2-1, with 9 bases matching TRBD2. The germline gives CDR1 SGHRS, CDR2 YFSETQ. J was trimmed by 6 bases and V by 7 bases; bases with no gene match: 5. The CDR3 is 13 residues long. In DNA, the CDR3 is TGCGCCAGCGGATCGACTAGCGGCAATGAGCAGTTCTTC. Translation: CASGSTSGNEQFF.

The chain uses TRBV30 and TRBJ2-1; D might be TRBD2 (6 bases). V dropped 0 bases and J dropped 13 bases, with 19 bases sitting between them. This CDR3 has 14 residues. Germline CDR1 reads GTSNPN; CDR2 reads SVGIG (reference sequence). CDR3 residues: CAWSVPGSVSSQFF. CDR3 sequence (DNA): TGTGCCTGGAGTGTACCCGGGAGTGTCTCCTCACAGTTCTTC.

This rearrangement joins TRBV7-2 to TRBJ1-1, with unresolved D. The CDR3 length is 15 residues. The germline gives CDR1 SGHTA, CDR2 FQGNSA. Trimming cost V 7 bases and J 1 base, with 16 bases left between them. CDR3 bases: TGTGCCAGCATGTCTCGGGAATCTCGGAACACTGAAGCTTTCTTT. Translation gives CASMSRESRNTEAFF.

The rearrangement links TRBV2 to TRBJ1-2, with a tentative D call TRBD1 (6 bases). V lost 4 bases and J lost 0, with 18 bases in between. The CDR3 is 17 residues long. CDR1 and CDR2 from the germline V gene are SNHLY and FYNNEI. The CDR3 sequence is CASSVGWTEPANYGYTF. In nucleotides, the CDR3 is TGTGCCAGCAGTGTGGGGTGGACAGAGCCAGCTAACTATGGCTACACCTTC.

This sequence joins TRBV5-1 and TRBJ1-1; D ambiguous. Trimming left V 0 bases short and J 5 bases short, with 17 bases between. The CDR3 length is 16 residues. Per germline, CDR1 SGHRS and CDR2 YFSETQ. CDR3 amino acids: CASSLVASLLETEAFF. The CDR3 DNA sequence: TGCGCCAGCAGCTTGGTGGCATCCCTTCTCGAGACTGAAGCTTTCTTT.

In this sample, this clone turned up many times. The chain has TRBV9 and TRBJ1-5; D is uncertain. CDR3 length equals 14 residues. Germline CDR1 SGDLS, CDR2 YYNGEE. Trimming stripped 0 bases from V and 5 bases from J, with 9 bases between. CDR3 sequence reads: CASSVGQADQPQHF. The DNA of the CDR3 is TGTGCCAGCAGCGTAGGTCAGGCGGATCAGCCCCAGCATTTT.

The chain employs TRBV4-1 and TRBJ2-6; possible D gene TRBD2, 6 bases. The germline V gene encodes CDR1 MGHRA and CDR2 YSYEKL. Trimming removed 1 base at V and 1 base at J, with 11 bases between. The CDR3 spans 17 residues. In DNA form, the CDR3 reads TGCGCCAGCAGCCAAGTGGATGGGGGGTCTGGGGCCAACGTCCTGACTTTC. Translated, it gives CASSQVDGGSGANVLTF.

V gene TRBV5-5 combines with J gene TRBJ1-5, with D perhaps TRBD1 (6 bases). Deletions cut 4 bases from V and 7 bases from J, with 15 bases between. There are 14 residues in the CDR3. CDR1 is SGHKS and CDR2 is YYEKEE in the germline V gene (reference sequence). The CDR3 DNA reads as TGTGCCAGCAGCCGGGAGTCAGGGGAACAGCCCCAGCATTTT. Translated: CASSRESGEQPQHF.

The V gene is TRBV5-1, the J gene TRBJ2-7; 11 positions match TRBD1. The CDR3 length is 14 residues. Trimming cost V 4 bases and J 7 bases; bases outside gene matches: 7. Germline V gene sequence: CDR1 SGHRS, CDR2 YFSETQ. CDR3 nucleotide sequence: TGCGCCAGCAGCCCGGACAGGGGGCTGGGGGAGCAGTACTTC. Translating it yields CASSPDRGLGEQYF.

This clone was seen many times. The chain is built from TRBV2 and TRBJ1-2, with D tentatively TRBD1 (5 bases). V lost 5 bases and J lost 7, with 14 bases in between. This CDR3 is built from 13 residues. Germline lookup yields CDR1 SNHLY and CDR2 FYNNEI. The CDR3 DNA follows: TGTGCCAGCAGTCGTAGGGGTACGGGTGGCTACACCTTC. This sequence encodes CASSRRGTGGYTF. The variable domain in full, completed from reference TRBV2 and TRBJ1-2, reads EPEVTQTPSHQVTQMGQEVILRCVPISNHLYFYWYRQILGQKVEFLVSFYNNEISEKSEIFDDQFSVERPDGSNFTLKIRSTKLEDSAMYFCASSRRGTGGYTFGSGTRLTVV.

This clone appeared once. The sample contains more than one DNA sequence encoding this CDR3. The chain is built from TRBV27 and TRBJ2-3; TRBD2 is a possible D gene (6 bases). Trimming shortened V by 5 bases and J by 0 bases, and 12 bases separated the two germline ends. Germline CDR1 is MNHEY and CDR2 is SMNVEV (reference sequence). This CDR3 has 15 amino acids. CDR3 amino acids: CASSRRSGSTDTQYF. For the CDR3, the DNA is TGTGCCAGCAGTCGGCGGAGCGGGAGCACAGATACGCAGTATTTT.

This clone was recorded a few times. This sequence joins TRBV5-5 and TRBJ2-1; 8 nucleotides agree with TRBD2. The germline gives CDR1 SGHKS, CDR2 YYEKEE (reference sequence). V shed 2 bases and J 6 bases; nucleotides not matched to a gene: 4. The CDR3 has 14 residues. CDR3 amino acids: CASSLAGVVNEQFF. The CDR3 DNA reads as TGTGCCAGCAGCTTAGCGGGAGTAGTCAATGAGCAGTTCTTC.

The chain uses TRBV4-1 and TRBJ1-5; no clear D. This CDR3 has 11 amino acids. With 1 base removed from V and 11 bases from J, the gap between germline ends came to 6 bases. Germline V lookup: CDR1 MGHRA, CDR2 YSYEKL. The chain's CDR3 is CASSQGITQHF. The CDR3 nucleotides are TGCGCCAGCAGCCAAGGGATCACCCAGCATTTT.

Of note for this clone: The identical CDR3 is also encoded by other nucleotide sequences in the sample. The CDR3 region has the DNA TGTGCCAGCAGTGAGGGGGGGGATTACAATGAGCAGTTCTTC. Protein product: CASSEGGDYNEQFF. The chain couples TRBV2 to TRBJ2-1, with 7 bases identical to TRBD2. V lost 3 bases, J lost 4 bases, and 3 bases stayed unmatched. Germline V gives CDR1 SNHLY, CDR2 FYNNEI. The CDR3 runs 14 residues.

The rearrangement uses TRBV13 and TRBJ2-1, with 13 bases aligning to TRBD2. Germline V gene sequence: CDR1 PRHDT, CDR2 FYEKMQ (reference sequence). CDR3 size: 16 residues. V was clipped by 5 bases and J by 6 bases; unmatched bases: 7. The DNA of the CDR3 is TGTGCCAGCAGCGCCACCCGACTAGCGGGAGGCAATGAGCAGTTCTTC. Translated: CASSATRLAGGNEQFF.

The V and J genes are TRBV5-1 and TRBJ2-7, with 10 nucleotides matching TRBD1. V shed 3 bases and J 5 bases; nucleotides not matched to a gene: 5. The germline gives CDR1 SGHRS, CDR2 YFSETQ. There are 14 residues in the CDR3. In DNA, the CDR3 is TGCGCCAGCAGCTCGGGACAGGGGTGGGACGAGCAGTACTTC. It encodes CASSSGQGWDEQYF.

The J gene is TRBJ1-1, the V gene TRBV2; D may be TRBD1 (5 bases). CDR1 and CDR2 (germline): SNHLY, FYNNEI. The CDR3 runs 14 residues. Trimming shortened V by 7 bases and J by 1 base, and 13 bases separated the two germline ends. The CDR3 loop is CASNPVGGNTEAFF. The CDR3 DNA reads TGTGCCAGCAACCCCGTTGGGGGGAACACTGAAGCTTTCTTT.

The CDR3 coding sequence is TGTGCCAGCAGCCTGGGACTAGCGGGAGGGCCGGGAGAGACCCAGTACTTC. The encoded protein is CASSLGLAGGPGETQYF. This rearrangement joins TRBV11-3 to TRBJ2-5; 16 positions agree with TRBD2. CDR3 length equals 17 residues. V dropped 5 bases and J dropped 4; count of bases not matched to a gene: 7. Germline lookup yields CDR1 SGHNT and CDR2 YENEEA.

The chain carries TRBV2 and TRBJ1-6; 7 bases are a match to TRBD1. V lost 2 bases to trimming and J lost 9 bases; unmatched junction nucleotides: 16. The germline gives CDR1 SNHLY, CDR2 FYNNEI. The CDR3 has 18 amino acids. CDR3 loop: CASSEIGGLTGRGSPLHF. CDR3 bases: TGTGCCAGCAGTGAAATTGGAGGGTTGACAGGGAGAGGTTCACCCCTCCACTTT.

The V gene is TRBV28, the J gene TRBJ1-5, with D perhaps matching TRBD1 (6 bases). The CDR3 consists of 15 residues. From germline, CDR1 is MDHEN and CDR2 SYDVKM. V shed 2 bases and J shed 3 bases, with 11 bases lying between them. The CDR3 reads CASSLPRGNNQPQHF. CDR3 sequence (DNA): TGTGCCAGCAGTTTACCCAGGGGTAACAATCAGCCCCAGCATTTT.

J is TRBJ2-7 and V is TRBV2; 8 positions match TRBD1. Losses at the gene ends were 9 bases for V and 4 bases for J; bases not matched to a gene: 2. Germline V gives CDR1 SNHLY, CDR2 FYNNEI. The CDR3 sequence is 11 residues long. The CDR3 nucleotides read TGTGCCAGTACAGGGGGTTACGAGCAGTACTTC. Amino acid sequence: CASTGGYEQYF. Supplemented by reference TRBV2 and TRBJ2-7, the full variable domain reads EPEVTQTPSHQVTQMGQEVILRCVPISNHLYFYWYRQILGQKVEFLVSFYNNEISEKSEIFDDQFSVERPDGSNFTLKIRSTKLEDSAMYFCASTGGYEQYFGPGTRLTVT.

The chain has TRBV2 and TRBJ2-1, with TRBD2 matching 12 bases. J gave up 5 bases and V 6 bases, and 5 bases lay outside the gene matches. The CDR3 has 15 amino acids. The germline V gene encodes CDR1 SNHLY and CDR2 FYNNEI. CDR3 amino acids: CASRGGLAGNNEQFF. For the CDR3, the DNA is TGTGCCAGCAGGGGGGGACTAGCGGGCAACAATGAGCAGTTCTTC.